This section outlines one T cell receptor (beta chain) sequence together with its context. At the DNA level, this CDR3 is encoded by other sequences in the same sample as well. This sample is drawn from a study of blood T cell repertoires in COVID-19. Study-wide context: Sources were T cells, B-cell-depleted T cells, or PBMCs; the material itself was cDNA or gDNA.

Method: immunoSEQ multiplex PCR; TCRdb's copy keeps in-frame clones and lacks some. The sample has approximately 200,000 clones, less than 90% seen once. Deletions cut 4 bases from V and 2 bases from J, with 10 bases between. The germline CDR1 and CDR2 sequences are SQVTM and ANQGSEA. CDR3 length: 13 residues. The sequence came from a woman aged 25 to 39 who had been exposed to COVID-19. The sample was PBMCs or T cells enriched from blood (not recorded which). This chain joins TRBV29-1 and TRBJ2-3; D might be TRBD2 (6 bases). CDR3 coding DNA: TGCAGCGTTGCGCGGGGTAACACAGATACGCAGTATTTT. It specifies CSVARGNTDTQYF.